This T cell receptor beta chain was captured by sequencing in a study of T cell repertoires in ileal Crohn's disease. Study findings and constraints: All patients with clonality above 26.8% had endoscopic recurrence.

Produced via immunoSEQ multiplex PCR; TCRdb's table is partial and in-frame only. The table includes a few thousand clones, 55% to 75% detected once. Regarding time point: neoterminal ileum biopsy at postoperative endoscopy, about 6 months after surgery. This clone was counted only a few times. Its antigen is not identified. The junction differs from germline at one of its ends, possibly a read error. Source material: ileal tissue. The TCR was taken from an adult with Crohn's disease.

In DNA form, the CDR3 reads TGTGCTAGCAGCGCCTCAGGGGGCGGTGAGCAGTTCTTC. Its protein is CASSASGGGEQFF. The chain joins TRBV7-7 to TRBJ2-1, with 8 bases aligning to TRBD1. This CDR3 is built from 13 residues. CDR1 is SSHAT and CDR2 is FNYEAQ in the germline V gene (reference sequence).